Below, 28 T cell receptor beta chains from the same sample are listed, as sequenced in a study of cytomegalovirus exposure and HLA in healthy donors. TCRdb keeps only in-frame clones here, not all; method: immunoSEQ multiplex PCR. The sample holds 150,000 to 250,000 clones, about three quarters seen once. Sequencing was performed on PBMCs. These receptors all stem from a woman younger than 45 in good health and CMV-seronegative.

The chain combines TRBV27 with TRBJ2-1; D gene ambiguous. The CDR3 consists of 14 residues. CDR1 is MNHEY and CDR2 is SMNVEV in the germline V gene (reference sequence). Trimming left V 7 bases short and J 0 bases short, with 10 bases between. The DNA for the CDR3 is TGTGCCAGCACATCTCGCAGCTCCTACAATGAGCAGTTCTTC. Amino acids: CASTSRSSYNEQFF.

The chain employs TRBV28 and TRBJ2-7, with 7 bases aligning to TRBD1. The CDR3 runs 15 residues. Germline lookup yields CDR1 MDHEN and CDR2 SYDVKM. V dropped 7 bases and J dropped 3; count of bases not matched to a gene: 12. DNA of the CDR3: TGTGCCAGCACCCCGCCAGGGCAGGGGGACTACGAGCAGTACTTC. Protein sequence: CASTPPGQGDYEQYF.

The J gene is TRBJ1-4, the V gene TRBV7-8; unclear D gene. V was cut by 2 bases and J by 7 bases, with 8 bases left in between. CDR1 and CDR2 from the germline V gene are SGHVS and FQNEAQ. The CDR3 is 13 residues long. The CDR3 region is CASSLPGFEKLFF. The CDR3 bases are TGTGCCAGCAGCTTACCGGGGTTTGAAAAACTGTTTTTT.

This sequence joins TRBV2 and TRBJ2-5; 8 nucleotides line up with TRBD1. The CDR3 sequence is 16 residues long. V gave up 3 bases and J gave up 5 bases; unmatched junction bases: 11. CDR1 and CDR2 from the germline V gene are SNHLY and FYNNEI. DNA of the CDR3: TGTGCCAGCAGTGATCTCATGACAGGGGCTGGGGAGACCCAGTACTTC. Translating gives CASSDLMTGAGETQYF.

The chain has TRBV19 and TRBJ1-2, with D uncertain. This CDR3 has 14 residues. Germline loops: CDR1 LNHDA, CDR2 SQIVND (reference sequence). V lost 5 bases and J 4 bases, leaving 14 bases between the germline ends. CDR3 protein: CASSPAIEGYGYTF. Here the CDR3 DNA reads TGTGCCAGTAGTCCCGCGATCGAGGGCTATGGCTACACCTTC.

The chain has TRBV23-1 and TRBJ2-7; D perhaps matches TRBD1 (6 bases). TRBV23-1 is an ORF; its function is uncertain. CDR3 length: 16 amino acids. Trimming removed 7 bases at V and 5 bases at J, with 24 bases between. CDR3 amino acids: CASTPPPHREGNEQYF. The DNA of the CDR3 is TGCGCCAGCACCCCTCCGCCTCACAGGGAAGGAAACGAGCAGTACTTC.

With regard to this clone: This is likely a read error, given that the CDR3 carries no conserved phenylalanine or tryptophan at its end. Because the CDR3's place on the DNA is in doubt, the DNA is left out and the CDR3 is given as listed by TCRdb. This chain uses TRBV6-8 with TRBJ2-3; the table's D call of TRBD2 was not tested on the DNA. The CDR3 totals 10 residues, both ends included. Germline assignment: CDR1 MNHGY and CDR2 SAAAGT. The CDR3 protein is CASSLGAGPI.

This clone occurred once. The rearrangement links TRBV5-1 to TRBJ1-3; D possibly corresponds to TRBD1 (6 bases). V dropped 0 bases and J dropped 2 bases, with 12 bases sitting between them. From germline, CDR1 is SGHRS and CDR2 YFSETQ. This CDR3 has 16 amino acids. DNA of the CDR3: TGCGCCAGCAGCTTGGCGGGTTCAGGGGCTGGAAACACCATATATTTT. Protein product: CASSLAGSGAGNTIYF. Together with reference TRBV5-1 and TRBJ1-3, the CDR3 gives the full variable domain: KAGVTQTPRYLIKTRGQQVTLSCSPISGHRSVSWYQQTPGQGLQFLFEYFSETQRNKGNFPGRFSGRQFSNSRSEMNVSTLELGDSALYLCASSLAGSGAGNTIYFGEGSWLTVV.

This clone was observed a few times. The CDR3 is CASSLVLAGVFSYEQYF. The CDR3 coding sequence is TGTGCCAGCAGCTTAGTACTAGCGGGAGTGTTTTCCTACGAGCAGTACTTC. V usage is TRBV7-9 and J usage is TRBJ2-7, with TRBD2 matching 11 bases. Germline V gene data show CDR1 as SEHNR and CDR2 as FQNEAQ (reference sequence). The CDR3 spans 17 residues. Trimming took 1 base from V and 1 from J; bases not matched to a gene: 6.

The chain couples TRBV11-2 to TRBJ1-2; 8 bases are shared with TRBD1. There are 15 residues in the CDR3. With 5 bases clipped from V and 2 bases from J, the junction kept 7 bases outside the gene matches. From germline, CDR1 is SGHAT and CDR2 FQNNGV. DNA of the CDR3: TGTGCCAGCAGCGCCCCTGGACAGGGCAACTATGGCTACACCTTC. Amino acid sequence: CASSAPGQGNYGYTF.

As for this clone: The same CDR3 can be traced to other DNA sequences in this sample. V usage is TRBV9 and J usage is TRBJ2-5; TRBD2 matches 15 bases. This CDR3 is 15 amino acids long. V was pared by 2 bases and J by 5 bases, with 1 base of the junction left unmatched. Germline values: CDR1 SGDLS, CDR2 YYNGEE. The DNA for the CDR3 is TGTGCCAGCAGCGTGGGGACTAGCGGGGGGGAGACCCAGTACTTC. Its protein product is CASSVGTSGGETQYF.

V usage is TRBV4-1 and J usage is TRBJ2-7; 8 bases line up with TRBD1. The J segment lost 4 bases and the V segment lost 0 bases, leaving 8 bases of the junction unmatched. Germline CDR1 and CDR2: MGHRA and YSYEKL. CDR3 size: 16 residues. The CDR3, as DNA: TGCGCCAGCAGCCAAGAGGGTCAGGGGGCGCGTTACGAGCAGTACTTC. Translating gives CASSQEGQGARYEQYF.

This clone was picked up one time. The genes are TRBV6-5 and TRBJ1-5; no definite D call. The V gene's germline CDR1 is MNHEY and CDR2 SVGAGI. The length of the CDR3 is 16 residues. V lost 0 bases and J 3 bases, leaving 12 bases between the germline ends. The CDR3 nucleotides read TGTGCCAGCAGTTACTCGAGGCAGTCTGCCAATCAGCCCCAGCATTTT. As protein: CASSYSRQSANQPQHF.

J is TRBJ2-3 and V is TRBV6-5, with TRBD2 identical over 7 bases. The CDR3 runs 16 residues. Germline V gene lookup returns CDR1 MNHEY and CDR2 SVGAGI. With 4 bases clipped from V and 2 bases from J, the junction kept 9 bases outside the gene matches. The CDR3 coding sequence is TGTGCCAGCAGTTCCCTGGGAGGGTCGAACACAGATACGCAGTATTTT. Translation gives CASSSLGGSNTDTQYF.

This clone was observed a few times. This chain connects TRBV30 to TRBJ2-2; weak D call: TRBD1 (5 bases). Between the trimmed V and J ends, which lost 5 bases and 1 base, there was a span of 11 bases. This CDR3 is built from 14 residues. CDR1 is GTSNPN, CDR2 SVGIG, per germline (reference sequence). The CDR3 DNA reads TGTGCCTGGGAGAAGGGGATGAACACCGGGGAGCTGTTTTTT. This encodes CAWEKGMNTGELFF.

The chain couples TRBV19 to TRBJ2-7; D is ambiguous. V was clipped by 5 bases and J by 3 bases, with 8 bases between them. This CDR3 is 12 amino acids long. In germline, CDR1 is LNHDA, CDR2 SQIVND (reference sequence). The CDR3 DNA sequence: TGTGCCAGTAGTGTACCCGGCTACGAGCAGTACTTC. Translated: CASSVPGYEQYF.

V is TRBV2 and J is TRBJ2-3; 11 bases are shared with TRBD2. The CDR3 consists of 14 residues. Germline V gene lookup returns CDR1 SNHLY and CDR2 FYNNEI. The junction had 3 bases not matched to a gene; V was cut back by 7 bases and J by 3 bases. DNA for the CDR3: TGTGCCAGCAAGGTAGCGGGGGGGACAGATACGCAGTATTTT. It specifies CASKVAGGTDTQYF.

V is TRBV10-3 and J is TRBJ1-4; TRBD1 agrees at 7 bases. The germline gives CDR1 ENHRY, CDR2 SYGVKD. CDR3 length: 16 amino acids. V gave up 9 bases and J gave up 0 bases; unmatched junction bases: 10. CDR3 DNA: TGTGCCATTTCCCTGGAGGGGGCCACAACTAATGAAAAACTGTTTTTT. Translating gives CAISLEGATTNEKLFF.

The CDR3 protein is CASSSGHSYEQYF. CDR3 in DNA: TGTGCCAGCAGCTCAGGACATTCCTACGAGCAGTACTTC. This chain connects TRBV6-5 to TRBJ2-7, with D tentatively TRBD1 (5 bases). The CDR3 has 13 amino acids. The germline V gene encodes CDR1 MNHEY and CDR2 SVGAGI. Trimming took 6 bases from V and 1 from J, leaving 10 bases between them.

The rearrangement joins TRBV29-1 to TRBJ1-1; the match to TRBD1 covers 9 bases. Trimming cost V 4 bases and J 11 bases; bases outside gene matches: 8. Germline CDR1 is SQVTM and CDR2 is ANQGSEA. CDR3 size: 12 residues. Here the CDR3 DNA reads TGCAGCGTTGCTACCTACAGGGGGCTGGCTTTCTTT. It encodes CSVATYRGLAFF.

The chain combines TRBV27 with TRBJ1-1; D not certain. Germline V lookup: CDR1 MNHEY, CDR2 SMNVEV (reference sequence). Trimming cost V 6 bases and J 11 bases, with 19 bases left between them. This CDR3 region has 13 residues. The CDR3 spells CASSLRVESDAFF. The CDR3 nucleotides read TGTGCCAGCAGCTTACGGGTTGAGTCGGATGCTTTCTTT.

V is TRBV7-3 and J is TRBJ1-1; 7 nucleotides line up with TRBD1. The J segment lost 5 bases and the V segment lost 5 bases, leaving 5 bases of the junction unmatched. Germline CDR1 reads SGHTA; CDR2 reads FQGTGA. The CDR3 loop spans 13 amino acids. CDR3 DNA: TGTGCCAGCAGCCCCGACAGGGAAACTGAAGCTTTCTTT. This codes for CASSPDRETEAFF.

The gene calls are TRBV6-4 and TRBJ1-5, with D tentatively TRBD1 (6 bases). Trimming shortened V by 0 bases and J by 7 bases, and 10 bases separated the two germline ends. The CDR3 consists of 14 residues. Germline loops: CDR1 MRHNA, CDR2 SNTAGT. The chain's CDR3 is CASSDSAGVQPQHF. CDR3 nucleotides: TGTGCCAGCAGTGACTCGGCAGGGGTACAGCCCCAGCATTTT.

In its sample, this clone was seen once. CDR3 in amino acids: CAAGGYSYNEQFF. As DNA, the CDR3 is TGTGCCGCGGGGGGCTATTCCTACAATGAGCAGTTCTTC. The J gene is TRBJ2-1, the V gene TRBV5-6; TRBD2 agrees at 8 bases. The trim removed 10 bases at V and 1 base at J, leaving 4 bases unmatched. This CDR3 has 13 residues. Germline V gives CDR1 SGHDT, CDR2 YYEEEE. Full variable domain (remainder filled in from reference TRBV5-6 and TRBJ2-1): DAGVTQSPTHLIKTRGQQVTLRCSPKSGHDTVSWYQQALGQGPQFIFQYYEEEERQRGNFPDRFSGHQFPNYSSELNVNALLLGDSALYLCAAGGYSYNEQFFGPGTRLTVL.

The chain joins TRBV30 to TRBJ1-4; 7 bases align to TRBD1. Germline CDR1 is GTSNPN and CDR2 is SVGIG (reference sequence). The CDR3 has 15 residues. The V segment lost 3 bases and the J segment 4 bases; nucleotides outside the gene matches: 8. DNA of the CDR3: TGTGCCTGGAGCTCTCTCTCAGGGGGTAATGAAAAACTGTTTTTT. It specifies CAWSSLSGGNEKLFF.

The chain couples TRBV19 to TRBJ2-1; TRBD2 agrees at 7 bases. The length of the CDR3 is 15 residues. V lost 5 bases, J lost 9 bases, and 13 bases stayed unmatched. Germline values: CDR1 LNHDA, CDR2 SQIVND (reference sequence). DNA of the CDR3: TGTGCCAGTAGTTTATCCGGGACTACCTACGGTGAGCAGTTCTTC. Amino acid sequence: CASSLSGTTYGEQFF.

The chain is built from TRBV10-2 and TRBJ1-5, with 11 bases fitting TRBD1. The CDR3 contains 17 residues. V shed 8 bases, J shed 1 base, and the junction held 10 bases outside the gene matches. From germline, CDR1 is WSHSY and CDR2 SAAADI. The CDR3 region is CASAGQGAEMSNQPQHF. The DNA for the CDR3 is TGCGCCAGCGCTGGACAGGGGGCCGAAATGAGCAATCAGCCCCAGCATTTT.

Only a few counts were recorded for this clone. The CDR3 spells CASSFGGLTYEQYF. DNA of the CDR3: TGTGCCAGCAGCTTCGGGGGACTCACCTACGAGCAGTACTTC. The chain links TRBV5-4 to TRBJ2-7; a possible D gene is TRBD2 (6 bases). The CDR3 runs to 14 residues. The germline CDR1 and CDR2 sequences are SGHNT and YYREEE (reference sequence). Trimming took off 2 bases at V and 2 bases at J, with 11 bases between the two ends.